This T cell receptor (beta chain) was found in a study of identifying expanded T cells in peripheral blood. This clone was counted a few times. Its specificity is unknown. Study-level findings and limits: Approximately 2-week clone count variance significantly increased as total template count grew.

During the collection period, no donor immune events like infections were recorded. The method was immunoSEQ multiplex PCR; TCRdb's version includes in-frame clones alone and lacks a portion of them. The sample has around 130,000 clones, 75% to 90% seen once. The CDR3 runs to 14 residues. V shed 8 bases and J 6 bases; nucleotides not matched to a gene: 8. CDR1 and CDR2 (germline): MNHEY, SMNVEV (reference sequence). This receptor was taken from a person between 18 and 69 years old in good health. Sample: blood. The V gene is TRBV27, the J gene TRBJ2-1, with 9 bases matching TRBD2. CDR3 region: CASQSGRSGNEQFF. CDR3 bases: TGTGCCAGCCAAAGCGGGAGGAGTGGCAATGAGCAGTTCTTC.